This T cell receptor (beta chain) was profiled in a study of blood T cell repertoires in COVID-19. Study summary: T cells, B-cell-depleted T cells, or PBMCs provided the cDNA or gDNA that served as material.

Recruited during active infection, patients (from Seattle) were subsequently followed longitudinally. The authors' processing: The authors estimated nucleated cell counts from reference gene primer amplification. Assay used: immunoSEQ multiplex PCR; TCRdb lists only in-frame clones, some missing. That table furnishes V, J and clone size, whereas the DNA furnished D and trimming. The sample holds over 50,000 clones; just under 75% are singletons and the top ten take around 4.8%. CDR1 and CDR2 from the germline V gene are SGHVS and FQNEAQ. This CDR3 region has 15 residues. With V trimmed by 6 bases and J by 0 bases, 2 bases remained unmatched.

Source material: peripheral blood. The chain carries TRBV7-8 and TRBJ2-6; TRBD1 matches 7 bases. This receptor was obtained from an older woman with COVID-19, enrolled during active disease. In nucleotides, the CDR3 is TGTGCCAGCAGGACAGGGAACTCTGGGGCCAACGTCCTGACTTTC. Translating gives CASRTGNSGANVLTF.